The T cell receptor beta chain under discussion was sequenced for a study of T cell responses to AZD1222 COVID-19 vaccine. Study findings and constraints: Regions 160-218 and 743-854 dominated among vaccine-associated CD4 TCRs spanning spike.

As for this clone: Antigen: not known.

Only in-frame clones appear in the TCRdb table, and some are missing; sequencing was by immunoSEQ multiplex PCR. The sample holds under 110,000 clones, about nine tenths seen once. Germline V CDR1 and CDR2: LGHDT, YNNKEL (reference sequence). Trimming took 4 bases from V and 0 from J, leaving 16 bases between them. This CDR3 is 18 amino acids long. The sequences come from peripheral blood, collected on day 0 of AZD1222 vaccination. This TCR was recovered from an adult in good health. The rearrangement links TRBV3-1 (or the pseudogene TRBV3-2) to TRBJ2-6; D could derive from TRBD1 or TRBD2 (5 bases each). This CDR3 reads CASSLNPGPSSGANVLTF. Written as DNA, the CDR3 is TGTGCCAGCAGCCTTAATCCGGGGCCCAGCTCTGGGGCCAACGTCCTGACTTTC.